This T cell receptor (beta chain) was captured in a study of control samples from healthy donors and cancer patients. Repertoires were generated with immunoSEQ multiplex PCR, while TCRdb's copy carries only in-frame clones and drops some. The data hold 90,000 to 100,000 clones, with roughly 83% observed a single time. The CDR3 is 15 amino acids. V was pared by 1 base and J by 1 base, with 10 bases between. Germline V gene data show CDR1 as SGHVS and CDR2 as FNYEAQ. V is TRBV7-6 and J is TRBJ2-5; possible D gene TRBD2, 6 bases. The specimen was blood. The clonotype was recovered from a woman aged 25 to 45 in good health. The CDR3 region has the DNA TGTGCCAGCAGCTTAGACTGGCGGGGCCAAGAGACCCAGTACTTC. This translates into CASSLDWRGQETQYF.